This T cell receptor (beta chain) appears in the sequencing data of a study of blood T cell repertoires in COVID-19. Sequenced by immunoSEQ multiplex PCR; TCRdb stores in-frame clones only, minus some. The table lists about 160,000 clones, about 86% of them singletons, with more than 5.5% in the top ten. J was trimmed by 4 bases and V by 5 bases; bases with no gene match: 6. The CDR3 totals 14 residues. From germline, CDR1 is SEHNR and CDR2 FQNEAQ (reference sequence). Participants reported their clinical history, and cohort assignment relied on those reports. Two consecutive negative NP/OP PCR tests, clearance, or resolved symptoms defined Cohort 3 recovery.

The receptor comes from a man in his fifties who had recovered from COVID-19. The V and J genes are TRBV7-9 and TRBJ1-2; 8 bases are a match to TRBD1. The specimen sequenced was PBMCs or T cells enriched from blood (not recorded which). DNA for the CDR3: TGTGCCAGCAGCCCGGACAGGGAACCCTATGGCTACACCTTC. Its protein is CASSPDREPYGYTF. Using reference TRBV7-9 and TRBJ1-2 for the parts outside the CDR3, the full variable domain is DTGVSQNPRHKITKRGQNVTFRCDPISEHNRLYWYRQTLGQGPEFLTYFQNEAQLEKSRLLSDRFSAERPKGSFSTLEIQRTEQGDSAMYLCASSPDREPYGYTFGSGTRLTVV.